This entry is about one T cell receptor beta chain. Antigen specificity is unknown. The CDR3 extends over 15 amino acids. V lost 0 bases and J lost 6, with 13 bases in between. Germline CDR1 is SGHRS and CDR2 is YFSETQ. These data come from a study of cytomegalovirus exposure and HLA in healthy donors. Notes on the study in general: Among TCR beta chains, those listed as cytomegalovirus-associated numbered fewer than 200.

The study ran its PCR with 60 Vbeta and 13 Jbeta primers. The protocol was immunoSEQ multiplex PCR, while the TCRdb copy is restricted to in-frame clones and leaves out a portion. Of 110,000 or so clones listed, 60% to 80% are singletons. The sequence was obtained from a man aged 30 to 39 in good health and CMV-seronegative. The chain couples TRBV5-1 to TRBJ1-5; a possible D gene is TRBD1 (5 bases). Material for sequencing was PBMCs. In nucleotides, the CDR3 is TGCGCCAGCAGCTTGGGGCTACATCAGGGTCAGCCCCAGCATTTT. Its translation is CASSLGLHQGQPQHF.